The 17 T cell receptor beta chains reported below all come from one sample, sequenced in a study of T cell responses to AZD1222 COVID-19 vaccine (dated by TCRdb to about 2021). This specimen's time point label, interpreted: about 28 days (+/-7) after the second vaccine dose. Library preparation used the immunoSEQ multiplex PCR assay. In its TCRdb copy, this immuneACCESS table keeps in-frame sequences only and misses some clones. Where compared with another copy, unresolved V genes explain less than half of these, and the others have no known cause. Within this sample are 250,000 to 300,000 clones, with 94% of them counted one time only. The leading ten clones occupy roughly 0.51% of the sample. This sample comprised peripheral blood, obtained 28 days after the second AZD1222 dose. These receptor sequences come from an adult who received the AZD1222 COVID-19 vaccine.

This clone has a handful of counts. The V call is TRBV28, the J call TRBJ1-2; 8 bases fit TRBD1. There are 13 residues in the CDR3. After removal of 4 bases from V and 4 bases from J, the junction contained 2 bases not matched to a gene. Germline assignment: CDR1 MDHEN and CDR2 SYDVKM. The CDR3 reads CASSYGQGYGYTF. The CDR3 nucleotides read TGTGCCAGCAGTTACGGACAGGGCTATGGCTACACCTTC.

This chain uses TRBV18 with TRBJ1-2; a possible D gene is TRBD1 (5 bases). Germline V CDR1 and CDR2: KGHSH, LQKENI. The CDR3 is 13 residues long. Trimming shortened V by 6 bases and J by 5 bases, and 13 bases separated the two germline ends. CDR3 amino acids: CASSIRDVYGYTF. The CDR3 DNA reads TGTGCCAGCTCGATCAGGGATGTGTATGGCTACACCTTC.

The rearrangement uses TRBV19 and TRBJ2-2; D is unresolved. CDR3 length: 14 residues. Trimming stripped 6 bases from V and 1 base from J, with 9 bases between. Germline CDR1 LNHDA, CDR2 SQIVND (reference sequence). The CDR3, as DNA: TGTGCCAGTAGCATCACTAAGAACACCGGGGAGCTGTTTTTT. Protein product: CASSITKNTGELFF.

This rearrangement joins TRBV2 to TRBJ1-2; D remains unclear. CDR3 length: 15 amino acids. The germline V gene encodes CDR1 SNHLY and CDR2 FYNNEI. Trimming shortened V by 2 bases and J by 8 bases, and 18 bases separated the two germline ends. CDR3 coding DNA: TGTGCCAGCAGTGAAAGGCGAGAACAGAACTTAGGCTACACCTTC. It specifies CASSERREQNLGYTF.

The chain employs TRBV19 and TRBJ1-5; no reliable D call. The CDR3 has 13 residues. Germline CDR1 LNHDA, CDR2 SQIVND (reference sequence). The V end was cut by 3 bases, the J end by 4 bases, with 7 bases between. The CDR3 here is CASSIDGNQPQHF. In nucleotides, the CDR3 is TGTGCCAGTAGTATTGACGGGAATCAGCCCCAGCATTTT.

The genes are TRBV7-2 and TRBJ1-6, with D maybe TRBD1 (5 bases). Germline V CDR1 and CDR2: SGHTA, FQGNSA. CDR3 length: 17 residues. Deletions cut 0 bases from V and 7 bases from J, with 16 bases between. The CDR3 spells CASSLAGIGAGNSPLHF. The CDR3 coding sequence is TGTGCCAGCAGCTTAGCCGGGATCGGGGCGGGGAATTCACCCCTCCACTTT.

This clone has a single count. CDR3 loop: CASSLSDRDLLYSNQPQHF. The CDR3 bases are TGTGCCAGCAGTCTTTCGGACAGGGACCTGTTGTATAGCAATCAGCCCCAGCATTTT. V is TRBV6-6 and J is TRBJ1-5, with TRBD1 matching over 8 bases. The CDR3 covers 19 residues. Germline CDR1 reads MNHNY; CDR2 reads SVGAGI (reference sequence). After removal of 5 bases from V and 0 bases from J, the junction contained 15 bases not matched to a gene.

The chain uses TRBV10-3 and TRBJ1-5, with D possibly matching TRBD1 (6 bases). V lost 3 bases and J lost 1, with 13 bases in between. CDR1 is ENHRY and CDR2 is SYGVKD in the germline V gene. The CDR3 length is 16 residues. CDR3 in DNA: TGTGCCATCAGTGAACAGGGACCGGGGAGCAATCAGCCCCAGCATTTT. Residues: CAISEQGPGSNQPQHF.

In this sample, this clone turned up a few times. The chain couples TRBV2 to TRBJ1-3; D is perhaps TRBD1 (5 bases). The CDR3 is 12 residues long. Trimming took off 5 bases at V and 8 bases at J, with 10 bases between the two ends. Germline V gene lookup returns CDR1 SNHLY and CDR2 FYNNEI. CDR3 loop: CASSFSGDTIYF. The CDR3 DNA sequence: TGTGCCAGCAGTTTCTCGGGGGACACCATATATTTT.

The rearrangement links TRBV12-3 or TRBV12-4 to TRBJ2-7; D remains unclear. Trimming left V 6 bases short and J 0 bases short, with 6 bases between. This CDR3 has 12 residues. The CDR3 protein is CASSPRSYEQYF. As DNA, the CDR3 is TGTGCCAGCAGCCCCCGCTCCTACGAGCAGTACTTC.

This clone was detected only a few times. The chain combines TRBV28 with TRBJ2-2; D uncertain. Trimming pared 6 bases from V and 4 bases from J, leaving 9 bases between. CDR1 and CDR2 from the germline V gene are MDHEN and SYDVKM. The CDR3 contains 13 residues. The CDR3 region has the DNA TGTGCCAGCAGAGCCGGCGGCACCGGGGAGCTGTTTTTT. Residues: CASRAGGTGELFF.

CDR3 bases: TGTGCCAGCAGTTCGACGATCCGGACGGAATACTCACCCCTCCACTTT. The encoded protein is CASSSTIRTEYSPLHF. This chain connects TRBV27 to TRBJ1-6, with D unclear. Trimming removed 4 bases from V and 10 bases from J, with 20 bases in between. This CDR3 comprises 16 residues. Germline loops: CDR1 MNHEY, CDR2 SMNVEV (reference sequence).

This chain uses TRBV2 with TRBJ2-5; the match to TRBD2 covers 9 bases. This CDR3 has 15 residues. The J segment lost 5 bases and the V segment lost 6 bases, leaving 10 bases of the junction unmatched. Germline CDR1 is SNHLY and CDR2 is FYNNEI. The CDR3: CASRRASGGKETQYF. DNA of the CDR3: TGTGCCAGCAGGCGGGCGAGCGGGGGGAAGGAGACCCAGTACTTC.

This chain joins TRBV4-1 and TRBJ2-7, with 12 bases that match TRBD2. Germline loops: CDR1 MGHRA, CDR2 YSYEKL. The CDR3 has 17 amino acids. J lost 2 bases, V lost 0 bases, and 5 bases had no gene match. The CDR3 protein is CASSQDETSGGPYEQYF. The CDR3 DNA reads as TGCGCCAGCAGCCAAGATGAGACTAGCGGGGGACCCTACGAGCAGTACTTC.

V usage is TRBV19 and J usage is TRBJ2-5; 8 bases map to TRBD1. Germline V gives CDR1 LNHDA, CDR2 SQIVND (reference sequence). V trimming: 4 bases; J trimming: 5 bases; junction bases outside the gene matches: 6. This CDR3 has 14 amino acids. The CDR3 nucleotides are TGTGCCAGTAGTACCAGGGGGCTGGGGGAGACCCAGTACTTC. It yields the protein CASSTRGLGETQYF.

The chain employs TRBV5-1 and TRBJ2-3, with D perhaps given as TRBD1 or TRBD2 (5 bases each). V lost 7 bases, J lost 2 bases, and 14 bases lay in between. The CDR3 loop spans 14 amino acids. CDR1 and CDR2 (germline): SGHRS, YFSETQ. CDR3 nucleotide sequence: TGCGCCAGCGCCCTGGGACCTGTCACAGATACGCAGTATTTT. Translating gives CASALGPVTDTQYF.

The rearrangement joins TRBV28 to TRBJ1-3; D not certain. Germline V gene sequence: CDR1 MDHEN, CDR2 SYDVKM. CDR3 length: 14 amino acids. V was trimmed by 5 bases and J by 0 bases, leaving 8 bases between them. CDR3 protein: CASSSGDSGNTIYF. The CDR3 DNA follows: TGTGCCAGCAGTAGCGGAGACTCTGGAAACACCATATATTTT.